This section outlines one T cell receptor (beta chain) sequence together with its context. Germline CDR1 and CDR2: MNHEY and SVGAGI. V shed 2 bases, J shed 10 bases, and the junction held 3 bases outside the gene matches. The CDR3 runs to 15 residues. These data originate in a study of metastatic and nonmetastatic thyroid tumors. TCRdb re-called the PCR reads with MiXCR. The sample holds nearly 15,000 clones; roughly 19% are singletons and the top ten take 13%. All patients reached thyroid surgery having received no treatment beforehand. Sample: blood. The TCR comes from a female donor with papillary thyroid cancer or a benign thyroid nodule (not recorded which). Some clones in this sample may be carry-over from other donors' samples. This chain connects TRBV6-5 to TRBJ2-1; TRBD2 aligns across 15 bases. The CDR3 bases are TGTGCCAGCAGTTACGGGACTAGCGGGAGGAGCGAGCAGTTCTTC. Its translation is CASSYGTSGRSEQFF.